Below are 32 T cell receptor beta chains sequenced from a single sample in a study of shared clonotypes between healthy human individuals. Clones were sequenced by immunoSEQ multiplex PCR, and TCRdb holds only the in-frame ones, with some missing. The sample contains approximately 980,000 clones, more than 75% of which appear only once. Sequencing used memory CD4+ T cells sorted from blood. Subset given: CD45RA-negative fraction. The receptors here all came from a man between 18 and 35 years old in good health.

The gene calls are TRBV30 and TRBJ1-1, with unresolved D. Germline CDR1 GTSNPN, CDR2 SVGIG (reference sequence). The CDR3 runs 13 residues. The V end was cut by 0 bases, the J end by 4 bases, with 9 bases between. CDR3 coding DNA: TGTGCCTGGAGTGTAACCCCCGGCACTGAAGCTTTCTTT. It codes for CAWSVTPGTEAFF. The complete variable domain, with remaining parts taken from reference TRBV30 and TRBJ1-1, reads SQTIHQWPATLVQPVGSPLSLECTVEGTSNPNLYWYRQAAGRGLQLLFYSVGIGQISSEVPQNLSASRPQDRQFILSSKKLLLSDSGFYLCAWSVTPGTEAFFGQGTRLTVV.

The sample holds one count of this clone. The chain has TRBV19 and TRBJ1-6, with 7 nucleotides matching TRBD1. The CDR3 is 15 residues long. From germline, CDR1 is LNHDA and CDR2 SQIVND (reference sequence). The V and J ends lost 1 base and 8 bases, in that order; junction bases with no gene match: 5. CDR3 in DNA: TGTGCCAGTAGTATAGGGGGACAGAAGTATTCACCCCTCCACTTT. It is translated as CASSIGGQKYSPLHF.

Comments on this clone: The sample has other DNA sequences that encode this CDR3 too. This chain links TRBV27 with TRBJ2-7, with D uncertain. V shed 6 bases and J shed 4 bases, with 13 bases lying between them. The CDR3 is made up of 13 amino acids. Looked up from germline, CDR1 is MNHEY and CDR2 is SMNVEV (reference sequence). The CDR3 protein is CASRIGRGYEQYF. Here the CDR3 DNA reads TGTGCCAGCAGGATAGGCCGAGGTTACGAGCAGTACTTC.

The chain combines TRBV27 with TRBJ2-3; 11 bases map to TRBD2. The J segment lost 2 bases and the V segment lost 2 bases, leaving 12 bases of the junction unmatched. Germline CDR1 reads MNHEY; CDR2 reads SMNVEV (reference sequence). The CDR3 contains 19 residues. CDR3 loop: CASSLLAGGLTTDTDTQYF. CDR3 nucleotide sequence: TGTGCCAGCAGTTTACTAGCGGGGGGCCTGACTACTGACACAGATACGCAGTATTTT.

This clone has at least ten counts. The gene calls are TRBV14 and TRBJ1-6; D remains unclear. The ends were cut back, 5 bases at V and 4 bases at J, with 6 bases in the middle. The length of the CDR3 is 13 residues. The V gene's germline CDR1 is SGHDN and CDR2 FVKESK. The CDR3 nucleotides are TGTGCCAGCAGCGCCTTGTATAATTCACCCCTCCACTTT. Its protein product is CASSALYNSPLHF.

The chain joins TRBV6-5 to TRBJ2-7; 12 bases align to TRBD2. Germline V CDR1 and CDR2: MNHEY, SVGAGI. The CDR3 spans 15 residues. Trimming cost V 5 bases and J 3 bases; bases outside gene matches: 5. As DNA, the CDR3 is TGTGCCAGCAGTACTTCACTAGCGGGGGGCTACGAGCAGTACTTC. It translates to CASSTSLAGGYEQYF.

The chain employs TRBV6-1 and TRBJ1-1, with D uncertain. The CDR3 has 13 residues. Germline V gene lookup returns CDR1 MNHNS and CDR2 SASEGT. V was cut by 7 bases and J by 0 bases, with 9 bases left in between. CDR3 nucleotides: TGTGCCAGCACCCGCAGAGTGAACACTGAAGCTTTCTTT. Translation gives CASTRRVNTEAFF.

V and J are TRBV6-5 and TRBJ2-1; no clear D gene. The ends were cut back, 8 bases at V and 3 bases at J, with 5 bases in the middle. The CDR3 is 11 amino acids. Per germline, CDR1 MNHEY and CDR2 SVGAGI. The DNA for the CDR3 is TGTGCCAGCGTATACTACAATGAGCAGTTCTTC. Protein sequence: CASVYYNEQFF.

Here the CDR3 reads CASSFLDEQYF. The CDR3 DNA reads as TGTGCCAGCAGCTTCCTCGACGAGCAGTACTTC. The chain carries TRBV7-9 and TRBJ2-5; unclear D gene. Near its end, the DNA agrees better with TRBJ2-7, so the J call may be wrong. Germline CDR1 SEHNR, CDR2 FQNEAQ (reference sequence). The CDR3 has 11 amino acids.

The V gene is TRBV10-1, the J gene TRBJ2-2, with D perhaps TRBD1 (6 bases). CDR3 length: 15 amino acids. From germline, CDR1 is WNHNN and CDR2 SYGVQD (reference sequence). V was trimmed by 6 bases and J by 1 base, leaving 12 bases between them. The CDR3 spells CASSPGTKNTGELFF. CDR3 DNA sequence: TGCGCCAGCAGCCCCGGGACAAAGAACACCGGGGAGCTGTTTTTT.

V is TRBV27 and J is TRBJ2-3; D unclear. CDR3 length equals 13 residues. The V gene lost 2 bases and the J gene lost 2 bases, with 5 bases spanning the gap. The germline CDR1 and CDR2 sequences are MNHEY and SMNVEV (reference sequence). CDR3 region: CASSLALTDTQYF. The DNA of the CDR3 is TGTGCCAGCAGTTTAGCCCTCACAGATACGCAGTATTTT.

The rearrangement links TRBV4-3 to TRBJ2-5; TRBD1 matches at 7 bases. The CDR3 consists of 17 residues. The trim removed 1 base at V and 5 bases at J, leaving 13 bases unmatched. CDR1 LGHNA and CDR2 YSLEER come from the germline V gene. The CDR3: CASSQADKLTGMETQYF. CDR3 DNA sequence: TGCGCCAGCAGCCAAGCCGACAAATTGACAGGGATGGAGACCCAGTACTTC.

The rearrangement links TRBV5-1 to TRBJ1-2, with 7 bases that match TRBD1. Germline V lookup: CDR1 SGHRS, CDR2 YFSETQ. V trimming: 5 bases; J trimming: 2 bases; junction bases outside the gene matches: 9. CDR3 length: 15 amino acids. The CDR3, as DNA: TGCGCCAGCAGGCCTAACACAGGGGCGAACTATGGCTACACCTTC. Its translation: CASRPNTGANYGYTF.

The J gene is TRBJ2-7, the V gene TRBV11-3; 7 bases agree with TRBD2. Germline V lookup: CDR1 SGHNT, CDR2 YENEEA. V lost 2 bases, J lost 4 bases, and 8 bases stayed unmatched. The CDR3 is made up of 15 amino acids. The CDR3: CASSLRAGERYEQYF. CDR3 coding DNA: TGTGCCAGCAGCTTACGTGCGGGAGAGAGATACGAGCAGTACTTC.

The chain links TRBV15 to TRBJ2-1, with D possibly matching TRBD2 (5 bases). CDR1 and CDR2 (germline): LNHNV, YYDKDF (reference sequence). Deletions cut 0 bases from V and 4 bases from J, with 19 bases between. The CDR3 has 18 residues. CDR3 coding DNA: TGTGCCACCAGCAGAGACCCCAAGGGAGCGGTGAGGTACAATGAGCAGTTCTTC. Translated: CATSRDPKGAVRYNEQFF.

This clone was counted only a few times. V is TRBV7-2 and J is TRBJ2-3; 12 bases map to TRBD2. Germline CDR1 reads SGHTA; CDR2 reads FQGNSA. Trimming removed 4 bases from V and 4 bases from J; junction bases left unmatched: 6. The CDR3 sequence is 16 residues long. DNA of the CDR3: TGTGCCAGCAGCTGGGGGGGACTAGCGGGTCCAGATACGCAGTATTTT. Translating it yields CASSWGGLAGPDTQYF.

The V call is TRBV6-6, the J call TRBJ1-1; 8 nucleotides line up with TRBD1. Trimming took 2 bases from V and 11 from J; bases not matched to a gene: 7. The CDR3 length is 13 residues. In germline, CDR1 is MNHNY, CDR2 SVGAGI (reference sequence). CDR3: CASSYPDRVIAFF. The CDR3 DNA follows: TGTGCCAGCAGTTACCCGGACAGGGTAATTGCTTTCTTT.

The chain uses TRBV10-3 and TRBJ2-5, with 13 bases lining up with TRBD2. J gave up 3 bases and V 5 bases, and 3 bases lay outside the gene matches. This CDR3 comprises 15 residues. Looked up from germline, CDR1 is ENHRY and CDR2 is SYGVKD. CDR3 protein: CAISSGLAGEETQYF. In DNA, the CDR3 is TGTGCCATCAGTTCCGGACTAGCGGGAGAAGAGACCCAGTACTTC.

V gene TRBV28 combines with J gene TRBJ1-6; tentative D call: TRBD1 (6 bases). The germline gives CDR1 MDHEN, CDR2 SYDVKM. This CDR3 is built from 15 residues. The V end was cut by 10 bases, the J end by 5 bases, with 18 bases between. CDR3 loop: CATRRGGRDNSPLHF. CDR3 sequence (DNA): TGTGCCACCAGGAGAGGGGGTAGGGATAATTCACCCCTCCACTTT.

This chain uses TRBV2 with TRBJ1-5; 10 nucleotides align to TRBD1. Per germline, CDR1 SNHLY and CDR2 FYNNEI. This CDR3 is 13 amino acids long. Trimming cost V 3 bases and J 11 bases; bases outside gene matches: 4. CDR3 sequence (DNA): TGTGCCAGCAGTGAGACAGGGGGCGCGTCCCAGCATTTT. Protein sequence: CASSETGGASQHF.

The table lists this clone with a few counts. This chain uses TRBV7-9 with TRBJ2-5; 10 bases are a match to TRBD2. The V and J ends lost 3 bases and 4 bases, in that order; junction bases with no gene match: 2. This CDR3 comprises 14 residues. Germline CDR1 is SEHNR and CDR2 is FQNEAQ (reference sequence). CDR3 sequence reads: CASSFLAGGETQYF. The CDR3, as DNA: TGTGCCAGCAGCTTCTTAGCGGGAGGAGAGACCCAGTACTTC.

The CDR3 region has the DNA TGCGCCAGCAGCCAACAGTACGAGCAGTACTTC. This translates into CASSQQYEQYF. This chain uses TRBV4-1 with TRBJ2-7; D unresolved. The CDR3 covers 11 residues. Trimming removed 2 bases from V and 4 bases from J, with 3 bases in between. Germline assignment: CDR1 MGHRA and CDR2 YSYEKL.

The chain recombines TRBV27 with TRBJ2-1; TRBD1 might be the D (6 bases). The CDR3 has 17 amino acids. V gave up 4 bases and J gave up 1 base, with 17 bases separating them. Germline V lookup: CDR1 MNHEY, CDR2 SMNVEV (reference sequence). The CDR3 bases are TGTGCCAGCAGTTCCGGGACAAGGATCTTATCCTACAATGAGCAGTTCTTC. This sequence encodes CASSSGTRILSYNEQFF.

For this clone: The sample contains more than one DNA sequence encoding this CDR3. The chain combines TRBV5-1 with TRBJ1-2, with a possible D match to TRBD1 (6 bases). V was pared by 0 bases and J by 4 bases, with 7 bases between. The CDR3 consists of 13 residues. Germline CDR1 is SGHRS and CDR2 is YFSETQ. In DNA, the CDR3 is TGCGCCAGCAGCTTGGCACAGGGCTATGGCTACACCTTC. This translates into CASSLAQGYGYTF.

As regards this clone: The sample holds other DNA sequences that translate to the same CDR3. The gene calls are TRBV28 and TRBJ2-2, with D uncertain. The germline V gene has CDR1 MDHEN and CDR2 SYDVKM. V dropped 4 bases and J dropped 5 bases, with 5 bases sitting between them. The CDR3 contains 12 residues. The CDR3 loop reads CASSSRTGELFF. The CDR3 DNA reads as TGTGCCAGCAGTTCCAGGACCGGGGAGCTGTTTTTT.

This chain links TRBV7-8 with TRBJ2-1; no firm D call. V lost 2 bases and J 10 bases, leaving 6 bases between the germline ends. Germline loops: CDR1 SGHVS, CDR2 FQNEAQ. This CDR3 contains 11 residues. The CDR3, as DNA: TGTGCCAGCAGCTTATTCGAAGAGCAGTTCTTC. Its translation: CASSLFEEQFF.

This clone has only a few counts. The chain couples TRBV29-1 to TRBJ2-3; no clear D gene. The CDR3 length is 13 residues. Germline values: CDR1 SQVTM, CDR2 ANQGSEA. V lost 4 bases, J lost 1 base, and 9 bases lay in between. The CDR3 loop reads CSVGVSRTDTQYF. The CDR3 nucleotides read TGCAGCGTTGGAGTCAGCCGCACAGATACGCAGTATTTT.

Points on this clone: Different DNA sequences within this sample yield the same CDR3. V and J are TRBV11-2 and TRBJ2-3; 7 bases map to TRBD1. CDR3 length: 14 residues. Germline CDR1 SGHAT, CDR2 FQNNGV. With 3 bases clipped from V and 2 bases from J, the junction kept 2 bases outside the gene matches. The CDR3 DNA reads TGTGCCAGCAGCTTGACAGGGTCCACAGATACGCAGTATTTT. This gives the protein CASSLTGSTDTQYF.

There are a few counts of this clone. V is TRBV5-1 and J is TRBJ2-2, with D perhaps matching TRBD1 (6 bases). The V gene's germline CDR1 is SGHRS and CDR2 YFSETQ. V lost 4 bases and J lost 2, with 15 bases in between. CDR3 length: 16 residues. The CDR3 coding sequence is TGCGCCAGCAGCGCCGGGACAACCACCAACACCGGGGAGCTGTTTTTT. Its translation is CASSAGTTTNTGELFF.

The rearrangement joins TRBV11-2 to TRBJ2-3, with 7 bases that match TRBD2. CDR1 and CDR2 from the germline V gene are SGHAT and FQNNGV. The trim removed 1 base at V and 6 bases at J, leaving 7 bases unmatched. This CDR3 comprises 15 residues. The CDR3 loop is CASSLGGGRADTQYF. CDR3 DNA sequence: TGTGCCAGCAGCTTAGGGGGAGGGAGGGCGGATACGCAGTATTTT. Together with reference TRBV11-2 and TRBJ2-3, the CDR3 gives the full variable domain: EAGVAQSPRYKIIEKRQSVAFWCNPISGHATLYWYQQILGQGPKLLIQFQNNGVVDDSQLPKDRFSAERLKGVDSTLKIQPAKLEDSAVYLCASSLGGGRADTQYFGPGTRLTVL.

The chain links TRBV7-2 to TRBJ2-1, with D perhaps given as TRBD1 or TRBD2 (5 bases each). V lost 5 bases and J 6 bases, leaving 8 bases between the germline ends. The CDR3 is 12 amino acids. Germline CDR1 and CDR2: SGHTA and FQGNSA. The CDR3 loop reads CASSPGANEQFF. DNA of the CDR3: TGTGCCAGCAGCCCCGGGGCCAATGAGCAGTTCTTC.

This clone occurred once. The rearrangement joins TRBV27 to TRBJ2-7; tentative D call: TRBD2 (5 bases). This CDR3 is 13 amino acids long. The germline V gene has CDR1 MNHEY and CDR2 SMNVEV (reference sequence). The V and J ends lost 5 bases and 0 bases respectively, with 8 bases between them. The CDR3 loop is CASSGESSYEQYF. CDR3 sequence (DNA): TGTGCCAGCAGTGGGGAGAGCTCCTACGAGCAGTACTTC.